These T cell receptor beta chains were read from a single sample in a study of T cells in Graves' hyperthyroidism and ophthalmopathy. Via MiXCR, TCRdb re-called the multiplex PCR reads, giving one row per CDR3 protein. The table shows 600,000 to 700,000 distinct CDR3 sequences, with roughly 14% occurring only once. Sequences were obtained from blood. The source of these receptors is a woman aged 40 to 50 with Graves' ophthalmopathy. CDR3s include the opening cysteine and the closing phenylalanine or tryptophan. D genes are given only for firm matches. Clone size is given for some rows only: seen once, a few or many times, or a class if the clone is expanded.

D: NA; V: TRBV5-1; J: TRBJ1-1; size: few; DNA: TGCGCCAGCAGCCAACAGGAGGTGACTGAAGCTTTCTTT; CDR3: CASSQQEVTEAFF
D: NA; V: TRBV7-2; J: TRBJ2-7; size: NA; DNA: TGTGCCAGCAGCTCCCCCCGAGGGGGATCCTACGAGCAGTACTTC; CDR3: CASSSPRGGSYEQYF
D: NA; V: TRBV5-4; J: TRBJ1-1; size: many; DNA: TGTGCCAGCAGCTGGGGGGCGGGGGGCTCCTCGGTGAACACTGAAGCTTTCTTT; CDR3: CASSWGAGGSSVNTEAFF
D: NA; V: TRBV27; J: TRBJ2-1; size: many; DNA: TGTGCCAGCAGTTTATCCACTAGCTCCTACAATGAGCAGTTCTTC; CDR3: CASSLSTSSYNEQFF
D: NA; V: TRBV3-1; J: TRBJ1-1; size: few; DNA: TGTGCCAGCAGCCAAGGGGCAGGGGTGGACACTGAAGCTTTCTTT; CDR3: CASSQGAGVDTEAFF
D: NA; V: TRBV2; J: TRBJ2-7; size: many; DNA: TGTGCCAGCAGTGAGAAGCGGATAGACTACGAGCAGTACTTC; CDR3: CASSEKRIDYEQYF
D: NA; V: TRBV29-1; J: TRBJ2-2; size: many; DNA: TGCAGCTCGGAACACTCGAACACCGGGGAGCTGTTTTTT; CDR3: CSSEHSNTGELFF
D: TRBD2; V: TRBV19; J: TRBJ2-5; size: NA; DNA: TGTGCCAGTAGTAGAGGACTAGCAGGAGGCCCCCAAGAGACCCAGTACTTC; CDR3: CASSRGLAGGPQETQYF
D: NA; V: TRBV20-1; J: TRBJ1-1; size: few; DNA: TGCAGTGCGAACAGGCTTCGGGAGACTGAAGCTTTCTTT; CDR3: CSANRLRETEAFF
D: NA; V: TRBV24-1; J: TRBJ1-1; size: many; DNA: TGTGCCACCAGTGATAGTACCTGGGAAGCTTTCTTT; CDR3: CATSDSTWEAFF
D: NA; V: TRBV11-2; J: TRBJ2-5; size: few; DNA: TGTGCCAGCAGCTTAGTTGGCGGACTCGGGACCCAGTACTTC; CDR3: CASSLVGGLGTQYF
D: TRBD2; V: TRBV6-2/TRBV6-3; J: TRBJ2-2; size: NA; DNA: TGTGCCAGCAGTTCCGGGACTAGCGACACCGGGGAGCTGTTTTTT; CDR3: CASSSGTSDTGELFF
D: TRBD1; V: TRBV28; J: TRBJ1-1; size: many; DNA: TGTGCCAGCAGGACAGGGAATTTTTACACTGAAGCTTTCTTT; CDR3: CASRTGNFYTEAFF
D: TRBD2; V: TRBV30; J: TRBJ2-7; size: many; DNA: TGTGCCTGGAGTGGACTAGCAAGTAACTACGAGCAGTACTTC; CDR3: CAWSGLASNYEQYF
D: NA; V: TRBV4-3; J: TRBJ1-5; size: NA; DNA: TGCGCCAGCAGCCAAGTGTGGGGAGGGAATCAGCCCCAGCATTTT; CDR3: CASSQVWGGNQPQHF
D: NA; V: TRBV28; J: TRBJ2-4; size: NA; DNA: TGTGCCAGCAGTTTCCCGGATCGTCGGGCCAAAAACATTCAGTACTTC; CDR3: CASSFPDRRAKNIQYF
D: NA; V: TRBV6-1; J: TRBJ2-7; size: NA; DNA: TGTGCCAGCAGTCAGACAGACCTCTACGAGCAGTACTTC; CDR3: CASSQTDLYEQYF
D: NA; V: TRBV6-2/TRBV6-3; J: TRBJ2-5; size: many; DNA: TGTGCCAGCAGGTCTCTTAAAGAGACCCAGTACTTC; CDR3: CASRSLKETQYF
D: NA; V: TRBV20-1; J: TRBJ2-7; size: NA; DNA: TGCAGTGCCCCCCGGAGAGGGGGTTTCAACGAGCAGTACTTC; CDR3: CSAPRRGGFNEQYF
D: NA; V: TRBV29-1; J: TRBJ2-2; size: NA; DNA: TGCAGCGTTGGGCCCCCTGGAGTCTGGGACTCCACCGGGGAGCTGTTTTTT; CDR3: CSVGPPGVWDSTGELFF
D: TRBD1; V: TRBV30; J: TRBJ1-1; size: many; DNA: TGTGCCTGGAACGACGACAGGGCCTTGAACACTGAAGCTTTCTTT; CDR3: CAWNDDRALNTEAFF
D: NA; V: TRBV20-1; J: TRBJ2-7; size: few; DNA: TGCAGTGCTATCACCCCGTGGGGGCGAGGCACCACCTACGAGCAGTACTTC; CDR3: CSAITPWGRGTTYEQYF
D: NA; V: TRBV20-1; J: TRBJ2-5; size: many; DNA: TGCAGTGCTAGAGGCCCCACAGGACACCAAGAGACCCAGTACTTC; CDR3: CSARGPTGHQETQYF
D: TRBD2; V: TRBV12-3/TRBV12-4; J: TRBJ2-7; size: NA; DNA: TGTGCCAGCAGTCGTAGCGGGAGGGGGCCCTACGAGCAGTACTTC; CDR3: CASSRSGRGPYEQYF
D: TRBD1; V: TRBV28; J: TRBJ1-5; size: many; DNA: TGTGCCAGCAGTTTTAACAGGGGCGACAATCAGCCCCAGCATTTT; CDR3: CASSFNRGDNQPQHF
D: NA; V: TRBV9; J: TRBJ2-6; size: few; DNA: TGTGCCAGCAGCGGTGGGGGCTCTGGGGCCAACGTCCTGACTTTC; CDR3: CASSGGGSGANVLTF
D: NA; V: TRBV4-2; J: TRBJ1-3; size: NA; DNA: TGTGCCAGCAGCCAAGCGGCTAAAGGGGGAGCTGGAAACACCATATATTTT; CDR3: CASSQAAKGGAGNTIYF
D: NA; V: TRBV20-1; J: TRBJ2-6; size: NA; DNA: TGCAGTGTCTGGGGTCGGAGATTCGCCTCTGGGGCCAACGTCCTGACTTTC; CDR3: CSVWGRRFASGANVLTF
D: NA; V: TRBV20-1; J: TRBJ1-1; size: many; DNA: TGCAGTGCTAGAGACCCCCGGAAGAACACTGAAGCTTTCTTT; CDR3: CSARDPRKNTEAFF
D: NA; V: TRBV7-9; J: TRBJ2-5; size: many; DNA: TGTGCCAGCAGGTTAGCGGAAGAGGGCCAAGAGACCCAGTACTTC; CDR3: CASRLAEEGQETQYF
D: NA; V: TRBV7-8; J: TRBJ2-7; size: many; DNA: TGTGCCAGCAGCCGAGAATACGAGCAGTACTTC; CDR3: CASSREYEQYF
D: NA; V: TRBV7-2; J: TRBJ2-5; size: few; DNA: TGTGCCAGCAGCTCGGGGGATAGCGGTCGAGAGACCCAGTACTTC; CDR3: CASSSGDSGRETQYF
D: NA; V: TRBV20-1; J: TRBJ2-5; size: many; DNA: TGCAGTGCTAGAGATCTTCGCGGAGGCCTCCAAGAGACCCAGTACTTC; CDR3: CSARDLRGGLQETQYF
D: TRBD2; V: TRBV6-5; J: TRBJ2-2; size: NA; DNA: TGTGCCAGCAGTTTTAGAAGAGCGGGAACCGGGGAGCTGTTTTTT; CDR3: CASSFRRAGTGELFF
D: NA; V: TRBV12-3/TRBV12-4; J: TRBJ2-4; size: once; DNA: TGTGCCAGCAGTTTACGGGGACTAGCAGGGGGCCTCGACGAGGGGCAAAACATTCAGTACTTC; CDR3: CASSLRGLAGGLDEGQNIQYF
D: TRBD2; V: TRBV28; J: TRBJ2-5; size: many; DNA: TGTGCCAGCACCCCTGGGGGACTAGCGGGACTCCAAGAGACCCAGTACTTC; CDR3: CASTPGGLAGLQETQYF
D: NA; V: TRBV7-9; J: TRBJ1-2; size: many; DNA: TGTGCCAGCAGCTTAGAGGAGGACAGAGTATATGGCTACACCTTC; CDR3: CASSLEEDRVYGYTF
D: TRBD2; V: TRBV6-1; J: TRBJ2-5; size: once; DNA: TGTGCCAGCAGTGAATGGCTAGCGGGAGGGTGGGAGACCCAGTACTTC; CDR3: CASSEWLAGGWETQYF
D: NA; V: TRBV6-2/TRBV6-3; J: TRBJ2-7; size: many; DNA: TGTGCCAGCAGTTACAAACGAGACTACGAGCAGTACTTC; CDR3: CASSYKRDYEQYF
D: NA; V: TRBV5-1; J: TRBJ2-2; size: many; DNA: TGCGCCAGCAGCTTAGGGACACTTATCTTCACCGGGGAGCTGTTTTTT; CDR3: CASSLGTLIFTGELFF
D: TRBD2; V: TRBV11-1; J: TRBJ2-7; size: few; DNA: TGTGCCAGCAGCTTAACTAGCGGGGGACCGAGCTCCTACGAGCAGTACTTC; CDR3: CASSLTSGGPSSYEQYF
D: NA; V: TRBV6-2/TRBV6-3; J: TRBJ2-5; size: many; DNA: TGTGCCAGCACAGGGCGGGAAGTTCAAGAGACCCAGTACTTC; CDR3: CASTGREVQETQYF
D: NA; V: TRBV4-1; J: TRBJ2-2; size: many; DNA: TGCGCCAGCAGCCAAGAGGGCAGGCGGACCGGGGAGCTGTTTTTT; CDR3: CASSQEGRRTGELFF
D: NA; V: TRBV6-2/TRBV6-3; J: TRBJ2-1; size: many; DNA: TGTGCCAGCAGTTACTCGGACTACAATGAGCAGTTCTTC; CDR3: CASSYSDYNEQFF
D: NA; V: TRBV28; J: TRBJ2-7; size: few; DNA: TGTGCCAGCAGTTTAAGCGGTCCCAACCCGCAAGCACGGTTC; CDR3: CASSLSGPNPQARF
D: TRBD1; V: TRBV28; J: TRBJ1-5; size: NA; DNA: TGTGCCAGCAACTCTGGGACAGGGTTTATTAATCAGCCCCAGCATTTT; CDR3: CASNSGTGFINQPQHF
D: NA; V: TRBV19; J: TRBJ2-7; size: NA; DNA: TGTGCCAGTAGTTGGAGTTGGGGCTACGAGCAGTACTTC; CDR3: CASSWSWGYEQYF
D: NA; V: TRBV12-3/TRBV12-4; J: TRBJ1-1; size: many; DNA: TGTGCCAGCAGTAAAGACGGGACTGAAAACACTGAAGCTTTCTTT; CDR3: CASSKDGTENTEAFF
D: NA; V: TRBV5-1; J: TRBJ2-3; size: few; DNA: TGCGCCAGCAGCTGGCGAGGGGCCCCTGAGGCAGATACGCAGTATTTT; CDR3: CASSWRGAPEADTQYF
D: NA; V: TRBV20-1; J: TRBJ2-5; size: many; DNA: TGCAGTGCTAGAGAGGGGTTCTCGAGGGAGAACACAGAGACCCAGTACTTC; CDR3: CSAREGFSRENTETQYF
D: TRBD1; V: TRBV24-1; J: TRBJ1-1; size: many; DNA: TGTGCCACCAGAGGACAGGGCTACACTGAAGCTTTCTTT; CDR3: CATRGQGYTEAFF